This TCR beta chain stems from a study of technical replicates of blood from a handful of donors. This clone was seen a handful of times. The CDR3 spans 15 residues. Per the germline V gene, CDR1 is LNHNV and CDR2 is YYDKDF (reference sequence). Trimming cost V 4 bases and J 1 base, with 8 bases left between them. Profiling relied on immunoSEQ multiplex PCR, and the TCRdb table lists in-frame clones only, not all of them. Of some 49,000 clones in the sample, around 90% were seen once. The sample consisted of PBMCs. This chain uses TRBV15 with TRBJ2-6; unclear D gene. This sequence originates from a human donor in good health. Some clones in this sample may be carry-over from other donors' samples. The CDR3 spells CATSNVNSGANVLTF. The CDR3 DNA reads as TGTGCCACCAGCAATGTCAATTCTGGGGCCAACGTCCTGACTTTC.